This paragraph covers one T cell receptor (beta chain) sequence. The same CDR3 also results from other DNA sequences found in this sample. The record originates from a study of shared clonotypes between healthy human individuals. Samples underwent the assay at deep level. Several immunoSEQ plates received, in even portions, the genomic DNA of each subset. Repertoires were generated with immunoSEQ multiplex PCR, while TCRdb's copy carries only in-frame clones and drops some. The sample contains about half a million clones, over 70% of which appear only once. V lost 6 bases and J lost 4; bases outside the gene matches: 1. The CDR3 has 12 residues. The germline gives CDR1 MDHEN, CDR2 SYDVKM.

The sample consisted of PBMCs. This TCR was recovered from a woman aged 40 to 49 in good health. Some clones in this sample may be carry-over from other donors' samples. This chain joins TRBV28 and TRBJ1-2, with 8 bases matching TRBD1. The CDR3 DNA sequence: TGTGCCAGCAGCGACAGGGGCTATGGCTACACCTTC. Translating it yields CASSDRGYGYTF.